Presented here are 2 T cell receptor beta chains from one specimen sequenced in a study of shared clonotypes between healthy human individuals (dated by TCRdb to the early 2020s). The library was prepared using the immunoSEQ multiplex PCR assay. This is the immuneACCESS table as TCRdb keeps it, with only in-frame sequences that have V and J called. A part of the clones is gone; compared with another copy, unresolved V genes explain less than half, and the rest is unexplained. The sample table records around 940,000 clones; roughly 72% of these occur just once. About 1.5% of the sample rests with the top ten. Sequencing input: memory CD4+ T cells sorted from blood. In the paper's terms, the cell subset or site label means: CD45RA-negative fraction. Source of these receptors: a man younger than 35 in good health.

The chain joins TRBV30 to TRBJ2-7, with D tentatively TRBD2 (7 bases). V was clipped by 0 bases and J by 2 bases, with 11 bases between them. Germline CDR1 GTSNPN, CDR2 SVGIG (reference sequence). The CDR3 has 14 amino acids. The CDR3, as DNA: TGTGCCTGGAGTGTTCGGGGGGCGACCTACGAGCAGTACTTC. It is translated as CAWSVRGATYEQYF.

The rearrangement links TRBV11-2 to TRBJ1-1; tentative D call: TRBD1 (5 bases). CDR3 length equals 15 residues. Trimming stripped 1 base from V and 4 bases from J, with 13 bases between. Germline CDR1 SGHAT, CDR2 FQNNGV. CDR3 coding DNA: TGTGCCAGCAGCTTAGTTGGTACGGGGGGCACTGAAGCTTTCTTT. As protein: CASSLVGTGGTEAFF. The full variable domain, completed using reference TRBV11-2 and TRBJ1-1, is EAGVAQSPRYKIIEKRQSVAFWCNPISGHATLYWYQQILGQGPKLLIQFQNNGVVDDSQLPKDRFSAERLKGVDSTLKIQPAKLEDSAVYLCASSLVGTGGTEAFFGQGTRLTVV.